Listed below are T cell receptor beta chains from one sample, sequenced in a study of blood T cell repertoires in COVID-19. Using immunoSEQ multiplex PCR, the repertoire was profiled, and TCRdb retains in-frame clones only, with some absent. Among about 90,000 clones listed, around four fifths were seen once. The sequenced sample was peripheral blood. These receptors were obtained from a woman aged 70 to 79 with active or convalescent COVID-19. CDR3s include the opening cysteine and the closing phenylalanine or tryptophan. The order of the fields is D gene, clone size, V gene, J gene, CDR3 protein, CDR3 DNA. D genes are given only for firm matches. A clone size is listed for some rows: how often the clone was seen (once, few, many), or a class if it is expanded.

>.|.|TRBV18|TRBJ1-2
CASSPGPGLGYTF
TGTGCCAGCTCACCGGGACCGGGACTTGGCTACACCTTC
>TRBD1|.|TRBV28|TRBJ2-7
CASSLPGTAIYEQYF
TGTGCCAGCAGTCTCCCCGGGACAGCGATCTACGAGCAGTACTTC
>.|.|TRBV19|TRBJ2-1
CASSIDSGAYNEQFF
TGTGCCAGTAGTATCGACTCAGGGGCCTACAATGAGCAGTTCTTC
>.|.|TRBV11-3|TRBJ1-1
CASSLDRGNTEAFF
TGTGCCAGCAGCTTAGACAGGGGAAACACTGAAGCTTTCTTT
>TRBD2|.|TRBV11-1|TRBJ2-5
CASSGTGGPETQYF
TGTGCCAGCAGCGGTACGGGGGGGCCGGAGACCCAGTACTTC
>.|.|TRBV2|TRBJ2-2
CASSRLPANTGELFF
TGTGCCAGCAGTCGACTACCTGCGAACACCGGGGAGCTGTTTTTT
>.|.|TRBV15|TRBJ2-1
CATSTSTSSYNEQFF
TGTGCCACCAGCACCTCCACAAGCTCCTACAATGAGCAGTTCTTC
>.|.|TRBV11-3|TRBJ1-1
CASSFQENTEAFF
TGTGCCAGCAGCTTTCAGGAGAACACTGAAGCTTTCTTT
>.|.|TRBV2|TRBJ2-5
CASSVRETQYF
TGTGCCAGCAGTGTGCGGGAGACCCAGTACTTC
>.|.|TRBV11-2|TRBJ2-3
CASSSGLPSTDTQYF
TGTGCCAGCAGCTCCGGACTCCCTTCCACAGATACGCAGTATTTT
>.|.|TRBV6-2/TRBV6-3|TRBJ1-5
CASSRTGNQPQHF
TGTGCCAGCAGCCGAACAGGGAATCAGCCCCAGCATTTT
>.|.|TRBV28|TRBJ2-7
CASMRIGGDYEQYF
TGTGCCAGCATGAGGATAGGAGGGGACTACGAGCAGTACTTC
>.|.|TRBV10-3|TRBJ2-1
CAISVSSSYNEQFF
TGTGCCATCAGTGTGAGTAGCTCCTACAATGAGCAGTTCTTC
>.|.|TRBV18|TRBJ2-7
CASSSDSSGEQYF
TGTGCCAGCTCATCAGACAGCTCTGGGGAGCAGTACTTC
>TRBD1|once|TRBV18|TRBJ2-2
CASSPKGASSHTGELFF
TGTGCCAGCTCACCAAAGGGGGCAAGCTCTCACACCGGGGAGCTGTTTTTT
>TRBD1|once|TRBV5-1|TRBJ2-5
CASSTGTGAEETQYF
TGCGCCAGCAGCACAGGGACAGGGGCCGAAGAGACCCAGTACTTC
>.|.|TRBV10-3|TRBJ1-2
CAISETGNYGYTF
TGTGCCATCAGTGAGACAGGGAACTATGGCTACACCTTC
>.|few|TRBV6-5|TRBJ1-5
CAAAPRVHQPQHF
TGTGCCGCAGCGCCCAGGGTCCATCAGCCCCAGCATTTT
>.|.|TRBV5-1|TRBJ1-1
CASSLGRGSMNTEAFF
TGCGCCAGCAGCTTGGGGAGGGGTTCAATGAACACTGAAGCTTTCTTT
>TRBD1|few|TRBV3-1/TRBV3-2|TRBJ1-6
CASSQDSGPGGSPLHF
TGTGCCAGCAGCCAAGATAGCGGCCCAGGGGGCTCACCCCTCCACTTT
>.|.|TRBV2|TRBJ1-5
CASSARQDSNQPQHF
TGTGCCAGCAGCGCGCGACAGGATAGCAATCAGCCCCAGCATTTT
>.|.|TRBV11-2|TRBJ2-7
CASSQQGFEQYF
TGTGCCAGCAGCCAACAGGGCTTCGAGCAGTACTTC
>TRBD2|.|TRBV28|TRBJ2-3
CASRRQTVAGGRTDTQYF
TGTGCCAGCAGACGACAAACTGTAGCGGGGGGGCGAACAGATACGCAGTATTTT
>.|.|TRBV24-1|TRBJ2-1
CATRGVGPGNEQFF
TGTGCCACCAGAGGGGTAGGACCCGGGAATGAGCAGTTCTTC
>.|once|TRBV24-1|TRBJ1-5
CATGGEGGQPQHF
TGTGCCACCGGGGGGGAGGGAGGTCAGCCCCAGCATTTT
>.|.|TRBV3-1/TRBV3-2|TRBJ1-1
CASSFHQENTEAFF
TGTGCCAGCAGCTTTCACCAGGAGAACACTGAAGCTTTCTTT
>.|.|TRBV6-5|TRBJ1-1
CASSYLGEAEAFF
TGTGCCAGCAGTTACTTGGGAGAAGCTGAAGCTTTCTTT
>TRBD1|.|TRBV7-9|TRBJ1-6
CASSSGTGNSPLHF
TGTGCCAGCAGCTCCGGGACAGGGAATTCACCCCTCCACTTT
>.|.|TRBV5-1|TRBJ1-2
CASSSQGNGYTF
TGCGCCAGCAGCTCACAGGGAAATGGCTACACCTTC
>.|.|TRBV6-5|TRBJ1-5
CASSPGGQPNQPQHF
TGTGCCAGCAGTCCGGGCGGACAGCCAAATCAGCCCCAGCATTTT
>.|few|TRBV28|TRBJ2-7
CAIAPFSYEQYF
TGTGCCATCGCGCCGTTCTCCTACGAGCAGTACTTC
>TRBD1|.|TRBV19|TRBJ1-5
CASTRTTGGIQPQHF
TGTGCCAGTACCCGAACGACAGGGGGGATTCAGCCCCAGCATTTT
>TRBD1|.|TRBV2|TRBJ1-2
CASSGQGAGGYTF
TGTGCCAGCAGTGGGCAGGGGGCTGGGGGCTACACCTTC
>TRBD1|once|TRBV24-1|TRBJ1-2
CATSDSGTGPHGYTF
TGTGCCACCAGTGATTCGGGGACAGGGCCCCATGGCTACACCTTC
>.|.|TRBV28|TRBJ2-3
CASRRDMGENTQYF
TGTGCCAGCAGACGGGACATGGGTGAGAATACGCAGTATTTT
>TRBD1|.|TRBV14|TRBJ1-1
CASSQATGYTEAFF
TGTGCCAGCAGCCAAGCGACAGGGTACACTGAAGCTTTCTTT
>.|.|TRBV5-5|TRBJ1-5
CASSLEARVVNQPQHF
TGTGCCAGCAGCTTGGAGGCCAGGGTGGTCAATCAGCCCCAGCATTTT
>.|.|TRBV6-5|TRBJ1-1
CASESSEGSNTEAFF
TGTGCCAGCGAATCCTCCGAGGGTTCGAACACTGAAGCTTTCTTT
>TRBD1|once|TRBV5-1|TRBJ1-1
CASSLQGTPEAFF
TGCGCCAGCAGCTTACAGGGGACCCCTGAAGCTTTCTTT
>.|.|TRBV7-9|TRBJ2-2
CASSLVQGGTGELFF
TGTGCCAGCAGCTTAGTCCAGGGTGGCACCGGGGAGCTGTTTTTT
>TRBD2|.|TRBV15|TRBJ2-7
CATSPGGRPRGQYF
TGTGCCACCAGCCCGGGGGGACGCCCGAGGGGGCAGTACTTC
>TRBD1|.|TRBV5-6|TRBJ1-2
CASSLFSRGNGYTF
TGTGCCAGCAGCTTGTTTAGCAGGGGGAATGGCTACACCTTC
>.|.|TRBV6-6|TRBJ1-5
CASSYEQGIGNQPQHF
TGTGCCAGCAGTTATGAACAGGGTATTGGCAATCAGCCCCAGCATTTT
>TRBD2|.|TRBV9|TRBJ2-5
CASSVAGGETQYF
TGTGCCAGCAGCGTAGCGGGGGGGGAGACCCAGTACTTC
>TRBD2|.|TRBV4-2|TRBJ2-3
CASSQVGLLAGDTDTQYF
TGTGCCAGCAGCCAAGTGGGTTTACTAGCGGGGGACACAGATACGCAGTATTTT
>TRBD1|.|TRBV5-5|TRBJ2-7
CASSSRDRVLYEQYF
TGTGCCAGCAGCAGCCGGGACAGGGTCCTCTACGAGCAGTACTTC
>.|few|TRBV10-1|TRBJ1-2
CASRSPTEGVYGYTF
TGCGCCAGCAGATCCCCAACCGAGGGGGTCTATGGCTACACCTTC
>TRBD1|.|TRBV6-5|TRBJ1-1
CASRYQGDTEAFF
TGTGCCAGCAGATATCAGGGGGACACTGAAGCTTTCTTT
>.|.|TRBV4-3|TRBJ2-2
CASSRVVGGTGELFF
TGCGCCAGCAGCCGAGTGGTTGGGGGGACCGGGGAGCTGTTTTTT
>TRBD1|.|TRBV19|TRBJ1-3
CASSSAGGRGNTIYF
TGTGCCAGTAGTTCCGCAGGGGGCCGAGGAAACACCATATATTTT
>.|.|TRBV28|TRBJ1-5
CASTAGGLNNQPQHF
TGTGCCAGCACTGCGGGGGGTCTTAACAATCAGCCCCAGCATTTT
>.|.|TRBV28|TRBJ2-1
CASSSGLPEQFF
TGTGCCAGCAGTTCGGGACTCCCGGAGCAGTTCTTC
>.|.|TRBV11-3|TRBJ2-3
CASSLGGLLNTDTQYF
TGTGCCAGCAGCTTAGGCGGTCTCTTAAATACAGATACGCAGTATTTT